This T cell receptor beta chain appears in the sequencing data of a study of T cells in Graves' hyperthyroidism and ophthalmopathy. The wider study: Once the initial diagnosis was made, peripheral blood was obtained before any treatment.

RNA transcripts yielded amplified TCR beta CDR3 regions. TCR CDR3 regions were first amplified by RT-PCR with HTBI primers. TCRdb ran MiXCR on the multiplex PCR reads and lists one entry per CDR3 protein. This sample has fewer than 400,000 distinct CDR3 sequences, with roughly 25% found just once. The study defined stable Graves' hyperthyroidism as no ophthalmopathy progression within 18 months. Exclusion of patients followed from uncontrolled infection, other autoimmune disease, pregnancy or lactation. V was shortened by 6 bases and J by 1 base, with 3 bases between the two germline ends. CDR1 is MNHEY and CDR2 is SVGEGT in the germline V gene. CDR3 length: 12 amino acids. Notes on this clonotype: It may be a read error: a sequence one base away is much more abundant.

The chain uses TRBV6-2 or TRBV6-3 and TRBJ2-2, with unresolved D. Sequencing was performed on blood. The receptor was derived from a man aged 50 or older with Graves' hyperthyroidism. DNA of the CDR3: TGTGCCAGCAGGCAGAACACCGGGGAGCTGTTTTTT. Residues: CASRQNTGELFF.